This T cell receptor (beta chain) was recorded in a study of blood T cell repertoires in COVID-19. Overall study context: The United States, Italy and Spain supplied acute and convalescent COVID-19 samples. T cells, B-cell-depleted T cells, or PBMCs provided the cDNA or gDNA that served as material.

How the authors handled the data: Researchers report that nucleated cell counts were estimated from reference gene primer amplification. TCRdb's copy holds only in-frame clones and misses some; the assay was immunoSEQ multiplex PCR. V, J and clone size are those of that table, while D and trimming were read from the DNA. The table includes about 67,000 clones, 87% detected once. The CDR3 spans 15 residues. Trimming took 6 bases from V and 1 from J, leaving 11 bases between them. Germline CDR1 SGHRS, CDR2 YFSETQ. Sequencing was performed on peripheral blood. The clonotype was recovered from an elderly woman with acute or convalescent COVID-19. The chain recombines TRBV5-1 with TRBJ2-6; possible D gene TRBD2, 5 bases. The CDR3 region is CASKEVRSGANVLTF. In DNA, the CDR3 is TGCGCCAGCAAGGAGGTGAGATCTGGGGCCAACGTCCTGACTTTC.